This is a list of T cell receptor beta chains from one sample in a study of early T cells in non-severe SARS-CoV-2 infection. TCRdb fed the 5' RACE reads into MiXCR, producing one record per CDR3 protein. The sample has tens of thousands of distinct CDR3 sequences; around 13% are singletons. The sequenced sample was whole blood. The receptors derive from an adult who was a healthcare worker with PCR-confirmed SARS-CoV-2 infection or an uninfected control (not recorded which). CDR3s include the opening cysteine and the closing phenylalanine or tryptophan. Expanded clones get a size class; other rows say once, few or many, or leave the size out.

length: 14; J: TRBJ1-4; V: TRBV6-5; size: many; CDR3: CASSRTATNEKLFF
length: 11; J: TRBJ2-7; V: TRBV20-1; size: .; CDR3: CSARTGLEQYF
length: 14; J: TRBJ2-3; V: TRBV3-1; size: .; CDR3: CASSPRQSTDTQYF
length: 14; J: TRBJ1-2; V: TRBV27; size: many; CDR3: CASTLRQGAYGYTF
length: 15; J: TRBJ2-3; V: TRBV5-1; size: many; CDR3: CASSRGQGYTDTQYF
length: 14; J: TRBJ2-1; V: TRBV30; size: few; CDR3: CAWSEQGNENEQFF
length: 14; J: TRBJ1-2; V: TRBV29-1; size: few; CDR3: CSVVIPTDPYGYTF
length: 12; J: TRBJ1-2; V: TRBV6-5; size: many; CDR3: CASSLDGYGYTF
length: 15; J: TRBJ1-2; V: TRBV5-4; size: many; CDR3: CASSLADSPFYGYTF
length: 15; J: TRBJ1-2; V: TRBV20-1; size: few; CDR3: CSARSSVAHNYGYTF
length: 15; J: TRBJ2-2; V: TRBV11-2; size: few; CDR3: CASSPGRMLTGELFF
length: 16; J: TRBJ2-1; V: TRBV7-9; size: .; CDR3: CASSLETGPLIDEQFF
length: 13; J: TRBJ1-2; V: TRBV12-5; size: .; CDR3: CASGVDRHYGYTF
length: 13; J: TRBJ1-1; V: TRBV6-1; size: few; CDR3: CASSMGLNLEAFF
length: 12; J: TRBJ2-1; V: TRBV9; size: medium-sized; CDR3: CASSVADNEQFF
length: 13; J: TRBJ1-4; V: TRBV28; size: few; CDR3: CASSKTTNEKLFF
length: 18; J: TRBJ2-6; V: TRBV5-1; size: many; CDR3: CASSFKGQGNSGANVLTF